This TCR beta chain was sequenced during a study of cytomegalovirus exposure and HLA in healthy donors. PCR used 60 Vbeta primers and 13 Jbeta primers. The method was immunoSEQ multiplex PCR; TCRdb's version includes in-frame clones alone and lacks a portion of them. The table shows about 80,000 clones, with roughly 79% occurring only once. V dropped 6 bases and J dropped 6 bases, with 12 bases sitting between them. In germline, CDR1 is MNHEY, CDR2 SVGAGI. The CDR3 runs to 13 residues. Sequencing input: PBMCs. The origin of this receptor is a woman aged 40 to 50 in good health and CMV-seropositive. This sequence joins TRBV6-5 and TRBJ2-4; D gene uncertain. CDR3 sequence reads: CASSPDSANIQYF. The CDR3 DNA is TGTGCCAGCAGCCCAGACTCAGCAAACATTCAGTACTTC.